This TCR beta chain comes out of a study of human thymus T cells. Sequencing used immunoSEQ multiplex PCR; TCRdb keeps in-frame clones, though not all of them. The sample lists 75,000 to 90,000 clones; just over 95% were seen once. From resections taken during corrective heart surgery, the thymus tissue was obtained. Corrective surgery for congenital heart defects was being performed on the healthy Finnish infants who served as donors. CDR3 length equals 11 residues. Germline loops: CDR1 SGHTA, CDR2 FQGNSA. V lost 3 bases, J lost 8 bases, and 7 bases lay in between. This chain uses TRBV7-2 with TRBJ1-2; no reliable D call. This clonotype was obtained from a boy under two years old with a congenital heart defect but otherwise immunologically healthy. Sequencing was carried out using thymus tissue. The chain's CDR3 is CASSLSRGYTF. CDR3 sequence (DNA): TGTGCCAGCAGCTTGTCACGCGGCTACACCTTC.